This record concerns one TCR beta chain sequence. Its antigen is still unknown. No per-base quality is available; no much larger clone lies one base away. The donors were included in the validation cohort of roughly 130 subjects, a group kept apart from the roughly 690-subject first cohort. These data are taken from a study of cytomegalovirus exposure and HLA in healthy donors (dated by TCRdb to 2016 to 2017). Broadly, across the study: According to a later analysis, the 110 or so validation repertoires were produced on the same platform as the 680 or so repertoires of the first cohort. The aim of the study was to test whether cataloging public T cell receptors could identify signatures of past pathogen exposure. In addition to the first cohort of roughly 670 subjects, a separate validation cohort of some 120 different subjects was used. To predict cytomegalovirus infection status, the study combined high-throughput TCR immunosequencing, statistical association of individual TCRs with disease status, and machine learning.

What the authors observed across the whole study: A total of fewer than 200 TCR beta chains were listed by the study as associated with cytomegalovirus. A later analysis lacked HLA typing for the validation cohort, so it scored co-occurrence in that cohort across all 110 or so repertoires. In both the original and validation cohorts, the classifier was reported to diagnose cytomegalovirus status with high specificity and sensitivity. Most TCR sequences were seen in very few donors, while some public TCRs were found in many individuals. A later analysis found that TCRs clustered in the first cohort also tended to co-occur in the roughly 120 validation repertoires, with just under 95% of cluster scores above 0. A few of the identified cytomegalovirus-associated TCR beta chains were confirmed in vitro to be specific for cytomegalovirus antigens. It was suggested by the authors that the approach could potentially be generalized to other disease states and immunological phenotypes.

Preparation of the library involved the immunoSEQ multiplex PCR assay. The study's own analysis went as follows. To diagnose cytomegalovirus status from the catalog of TCR beta chain sequences, a statistical classification framework was built. TCRdb provides this immuneACCESS table in a form limited to in-frame rearrangements. Some clones are lacking; in checked studies, under half of them reflect an unresolved V gene, and why the rest are absent is not known. V, J and clone size reflect that table, while D and trimming were determined from the DNA. Within this sample are under 200,000 clones, with 85% to 90% of them counted one time only. The top ten clones comprise about a tenth of the sample. The V end gives up 4 bases and the J end 2 bases, leaving 10 bases in the junction not matched to a gene. The CDR3 spans 16 residues, from the cysteine through the phenylalanine. The read is trimmed to its CDR3 DNA, 48 bases read in frame from base 1. The germline V gene gives CDR1 as SGDLS and CDR2 as YYNGEE.

The sequenced material came from PBMCs. The V gene is TRBV9 and the J gene is TRBJ2-5, with TRBD1 identical over 8 junction bases. The sequence came from a woman under 30 in good health and CMV-seropositive. The DNA reads TGTGCCAGCAGCCGGACAGGGAGATTGGGACAAGAGACCCAGTACTTC. Its protein reads: CASSRTGRLGQETQYF.